These T cell receptor beta chains were read from a single sample in a study of HIV-infected children after antiretroviral therapy interruption. TCRdb itself ran the 3' RACE reads through MiXCR, one entry per CDR3 protein. Here the sample spans roughly 46,000 distinct CDR3 sequences, 4.3% being singletons. Specimen: CD45RA+ CD4+ T cells from PBMCs, pooled from several time points, collected from a donor given antiretroviral therapy, either interrupted or continuous. These receptors all stem from a pool of human donors with HIV. Both conserved end residues are part of each CDR3. The order of the fields is clone size, V gene, D gene, J gene, CDR3 protein, CDR3 DNA. The D gene is left open where the match is weak. Size values are once, few and many counts, or a class for expanded clones, and some rows have none.

abundance: many; v_gene: TRBV5-1; d_gene: -; j_gene: TRBJ2-7; CDR3aa: CASSLDATGPYEQYF; CDR3nt: TGCGCCAGCAGCTTGGACGCGACAGGTCCCTACGAGCAGTACTTC
abundance: few; v_gene: TRBV12-5; d_gene: -; j_gene: TRBJ2-3; CDR3aa: CASALSLTASTDTQYF; CDR3nt: TGTGCTAGTGCCCTCTCGTTGACAGCTAGCACAGATACGCAGTATTTT
abundance: many; v_gene: TRBV3-1; d_gene: TRBD1; j_gene: TRBJ2-1; CDR3aa: CASSQSASRGPINEQFF; CDR3nt: TGTGCCAGCAGCCAAAGCGCGTCGAGGGGGCCTATCAATGAGCAGTTCTTC
abundance: many; v_gene: TRBV5-5; d_gene: -; j_gene: TRBJ2-3; CDR3aa: CASSWGENTQYF; CDR3nt: TGTGCCAGCAGCTGGGGTGAAAATACGCAGTATTTT
abundance: few; v_gene: TRBV29-1; d_gene: -; j_gene: TRBJ2-1; CDR3aa: CSVEGIGGNEQFF; CDR3nt: TGCAGCGTTGAGGGAATAGGGGGTAATGAGCAGTTCTTC
abundance: many; v_gene: TRBV19; d_gene: -; j_gene: TRBJ1-1; CDR3aa: CASSIGVRGNTEAFF; CDR3nt: TGTGCCAGTAGTATCGGGGTGAGGGGGAACACTGAAGCTTTCTTT
abundance: many; v_gene: TRBV29-1; d_gene: TRBD2; j_gene: TRBJ2-7; CDR3aa: CSVGAGDAEQYF; CDR3nt: TGCAGCGTCGGAGCGGGGGATGCCGAGCAGTACTTC
abundance: many; v_gene: TRBV7-3; d_gene: -; j_gene: TRBJ2-1; CDR3aa: CASSSRQENNEQFF; CDR3nt: TGTGCCAGCAGCTCTCGACAGGAAAACAATGAGCAGTTCTTC
abundance: many; v_gene: TRBV12-3/TRBV12-4; d_gene: -; j_gene: TRBJ2-7; CDR3aa: CASTPQPPYEQYF; CDR3nt: TGTGCCAGCACCCCCCAACCACCGTACGAGCAGTACTTC
abundance: many; v_gene: TRBV29-1; d_gene: -; j_gene: TRBJ2-2; CDR3aa: CSVESDPRGMWTGELFF; CDR3nt: TGCAGCGTTGAATCGGACCCGCGGGGAATGTGGACCGGGGAGCTGTTTTTT
abundance: few; v_gene: TRBV19; d_gene: TRBD1; j_gene: TRBJ1-5; CDR3aa: CASSIQGDSHQPQHF; CDR3nt: TGTGCCAGTAGTATCCAGGGGGACAGTCATCAGCCCCAGCATTTT
abundance: many; v_gene: TRBV7-2; d_gene: -; j_gene: TRBJ2-5; CDR3aa: CASSLGPRETQYF; CDR3nt: TGTGCCAGCAGCTTAGGTCCGAGGGAGACCCAGTACTTC
abundance: -; v_gene: TRBV20-1; d_gene: -; j_gene: TRBJ1-4; CDR3aa: CSASPGAGANEKLFF; CDR3nt: TGCAGTGCTAGCCCAGGGGCGGGAGCTAATGAAAAACTGTTTTTT
abundance: many; v_gene: TRBV6-1; d_gene: -; j_gene: TRBJ1-3; CDR3aa: CASRNGLSGNTIYF; CDR3nt: TGTGCCAGCAGAAATGGCCTCTCTGGAAACACCATATATTTT
abundance: few; v_gene: TRBV29-1; d_gene: TRBD1; j_gene: TRBJ1-1; CDR3aa: CSVAGQMNTEAFF; CDR3nt: TGCAGCGTTGCGGGACAGATGAACACTGAAGCTTTCTTT
abundance: many; v_gene: TRBV20-1; d_gene: -; j_gene: TRBJ2-1; CDR3aa: CSASSPGRYNEQFF; CDR3nt: TGCAGTGCTAGTTCACCGGGGCGGTACAATGAGCAGTTCTTC
abundance: many; v_gene: TRBV7-9; d_gene: -; j_gene: TRBJ2-2; CDR3aa: CASRQGSTGELFF; CDR3nt: TGTGCCAGCAGGCAGGGCTCGACCGGGGAGCTGTTTTTT
abundance: many; v_gene: TRBV19; d_gene: -; j_gene: TRBJ1-2; CDR3aa: CASSGGAKINYGYTF; CDR3nt: TGTGCCAGTAGTGGGGGAGCAAAGATTAACTATGGCTACACCTTC
abundance: few; v_gene: TRBV4-1; d_gene: -; j_gene: TRBJ2-1; CDR3aa: CASSQDYRGVFRFF; CDR3nt: TGCGCCAGCAGCCAAGATTACCGCGGGGTCTTCAGGTTCTTC
abundance: many; v_gene: TRBV7-2; d_gene: -; j_gene: TRBJ1-1; CDR3aa: CASSLTGARSTEAFF; CDR3nt: TGTGCCAGCAGCTTAACGGGGGCGAGAAGTACTGAAGCTTTCTTT
abundance: -; v_gene: TRBV20-1; d_gene: -; j_gene: TRBJ1-4; CDR3aa: CSATRTSNEKLFF; CDR3nt: TGCAGTGCCACGCGGACTTCTAATGAAAAACTGTTTTTT
abundance: many; v_gene: TRBV18; d_gene: -; j_gene: TRBJ2-7; CDR3aa: CASSPPGDWEQYF; CDR3nt: TGTGCCAGCTCACCACCGGGGGACTGGGAGCAGTACTTC
abundance: -; v_gene: TRBV3-1; d_gene: TRBD2; j_gene: TRBJ2-3; CDR3aa: CASSAGGRSTDTQYF; CDR3nt: TGTGCCAGCAGCGCGGGGGGTCGAAGTACAGATACGCAGTATTTT
abundance: many; v_gene: TRBV7-9; d_gene: TRBD1; j_gene: TRBJ1-2; CDR3aa: CASSLLQGASYTF; CDR3nt: TGTGCCAGCAGCTTACTACAGGGGGCGAGCTACACCTTC
abundance: many; v_gene: TRBV4-3; d_gene: -; j_gene: TRBJ1-4; CDR3aa: CASSQLINEKLFF; CDR3nt: TGCGCCAGCAGCCAACTAATAAATGAAAAACTGTTTTTT
abundance: many; v_gene: TRBV28; d_gene: TRBD1; j_gene: TRBJ1-2; CDR3aa: CASSLLIPGGDGYTF; CDR3nt: TGTGCCAGCAGTTTATTAATCCCAGGGGGCGATGGCTACACCTTC
abundance: once; v_gene: TRBV2; d_gene: -; j_gene: TRBJ1-5; CDR3aa: CASSELQSNQPQHF; CDR3nt: TGTGCCAGCAGTGAACTCCAATCCAATCAGCCCCAGCATTTT
abundance: many; v_gene: TRBV6-1; d_gene: -; j_gene: TRBJ2-7; CDR3aa: CASSAIAYEQYF; CDR3nt: TGTGCCAGCAGTGCAATAGCCTACGAGCAGTACTTC
abundance: many; v_gene: TRBV6-6; d_gene: TRBD2; j_gene: TRBJ2-7; CDR3aa: CASNPGTSLYEQYF; CDR3nt: TGTGCCAGCAACCCCGGGACTAGCTTGTACGAGCAGTACTTC
abundance: many; v_gene: TRBV11-3; d_gene: -; j_gene: TRBJ2-1; CDR3aa: CASSFTDFLIGHNEQFF; CDR3nt: TGTGCCAGCAGCTTTACAGACTTCCTTATAGGCCACAATGAGCAGTTCTTC
abundance: many; v_gene: TRBV6-1; d_gene: -; j_gene: TRBJ1-6; CDR3aa: CASSELSRDSPLHF; CDR3nt: TGTGCCAGCAGTGAATTGAGTAGGGATTCACCCCTCCACTTT
abundance: few; v_gene: TRBV2; d_gene: -; j_gene: TRBJ2-1; CDR3aa: CASSETLYGSSYNEQFF; CDR3nt: TGTGCCAGCAGTGAAACGCTCTACGGTAGCTCCTACAATGAGCAGTTCTTC
abundance: many; v_gene: TRBV2; d_gene: -; j_gene: TRBJ2-3; CDR3aa: CASSGTRPDTQYF; CDR3nt: TGTGCCAGCAGCGGGACTCGACCAGATACGCAGTATTTT
abundance: many; v_gene: TRBV5-1; d_gene: -; j_gene: TRBJ1-1; CDR3aa: CASSSDGMNTEAFF; CDR3nt: TGCGCCAGCAGCAGCGACGGTATGAACACTGAAGCTTTCTTT
abundance: many; v_gene: TRBV6-6; d_gene: TRBD2; j_gene: TRBJ2-7; CDR3aa: CASSATSGGLDEQYF; CDR3nt: TGTGCCAGCAGTGCGACTAGCGGGGGCCTGGACGAGCAGTACTTC
abundance: many; v_gene: TRBV9; d_gene: TRBD1; j_gene: TRBJ1-4; CDR3aa: CASSYQTGANEKLFF; CDR3nt: TGTGCCAGCAGCTACCAAACAGGGGCAAATGAAAAACTGTTTTTT
abundance: many; v_gene: TRBV15; d_gene: -; j_gene: TRBJ2-3; CDR3aa: CATSRDPADTQYF; CDR3nt: TGTGCCACCAGCAGAGATCCGGCGGATACGCAGTATTTT
abundance: few; v_gene: TRBV11-1; d_gene: TRBD1; j_gene: TRBJ2-1; CDR3aa: CASSLVGQEVF; CDR3nt: TGTGCCAGCAGCCTTGTGGGACAGGAGGTCTTC